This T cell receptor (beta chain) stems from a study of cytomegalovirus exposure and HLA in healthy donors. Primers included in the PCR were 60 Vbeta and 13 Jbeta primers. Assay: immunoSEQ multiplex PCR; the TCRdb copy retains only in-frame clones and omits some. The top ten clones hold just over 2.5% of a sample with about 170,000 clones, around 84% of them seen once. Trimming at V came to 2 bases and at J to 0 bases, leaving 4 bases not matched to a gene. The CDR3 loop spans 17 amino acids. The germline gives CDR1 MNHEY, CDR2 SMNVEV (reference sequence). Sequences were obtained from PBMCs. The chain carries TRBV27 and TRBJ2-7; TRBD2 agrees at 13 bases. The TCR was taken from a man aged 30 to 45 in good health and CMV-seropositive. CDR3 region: CASSLILAGGSSYEQYV. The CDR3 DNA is TGTGCCAGCAGTTTAATACTAGCGGGAGGGAGCTCCTACGAGCAGTACGTC.